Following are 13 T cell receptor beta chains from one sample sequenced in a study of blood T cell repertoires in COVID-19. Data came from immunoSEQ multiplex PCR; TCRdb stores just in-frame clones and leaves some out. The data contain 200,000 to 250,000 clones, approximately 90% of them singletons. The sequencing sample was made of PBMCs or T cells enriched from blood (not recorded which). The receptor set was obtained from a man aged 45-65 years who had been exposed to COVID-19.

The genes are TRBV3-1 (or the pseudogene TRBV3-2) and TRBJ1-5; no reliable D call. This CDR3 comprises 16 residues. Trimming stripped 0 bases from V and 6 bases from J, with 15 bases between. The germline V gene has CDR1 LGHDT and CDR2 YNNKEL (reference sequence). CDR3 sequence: CASSQDRAGEGQPQHF. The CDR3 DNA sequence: TGTGCCAGCAGCCAAGATAGGGCTGGGGAGGGTCAGCCCCAGCATTTT.

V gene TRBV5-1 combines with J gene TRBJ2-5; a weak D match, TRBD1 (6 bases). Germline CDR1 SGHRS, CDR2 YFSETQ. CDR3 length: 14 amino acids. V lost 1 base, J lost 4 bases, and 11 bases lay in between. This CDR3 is CASSLWGRGETQYF. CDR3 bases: TGCGCCAGCAGCTTGTGGGGCAGGGGAGAGACCCAGTACTTC.

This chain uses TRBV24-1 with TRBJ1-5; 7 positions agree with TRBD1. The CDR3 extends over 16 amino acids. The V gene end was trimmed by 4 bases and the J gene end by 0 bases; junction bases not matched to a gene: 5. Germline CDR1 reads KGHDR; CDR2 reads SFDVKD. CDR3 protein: CATSDVQGNSNQPQHF. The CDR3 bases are TGTGCCACCAGTGACGTACAGGGGAATAGCAATCAGCCCCAGCATTTT.

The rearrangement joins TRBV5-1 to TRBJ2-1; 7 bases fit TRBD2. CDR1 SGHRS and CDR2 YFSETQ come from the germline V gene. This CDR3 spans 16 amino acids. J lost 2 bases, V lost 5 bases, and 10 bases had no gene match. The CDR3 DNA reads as TGCGCCAGCAGGGGTTCAAGCGGGAATGCCTACAATGAGCAGTTCTTC. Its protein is CASRGSSGNAYNEQFF.

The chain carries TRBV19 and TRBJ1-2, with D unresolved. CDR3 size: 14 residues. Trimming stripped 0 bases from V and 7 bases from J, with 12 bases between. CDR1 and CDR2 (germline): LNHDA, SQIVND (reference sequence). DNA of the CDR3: TGTGCCAGTAGTATAGAAGTGAGTCTGAGTGGCTACACCTTC. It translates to CASSIEVSLSGYTF.

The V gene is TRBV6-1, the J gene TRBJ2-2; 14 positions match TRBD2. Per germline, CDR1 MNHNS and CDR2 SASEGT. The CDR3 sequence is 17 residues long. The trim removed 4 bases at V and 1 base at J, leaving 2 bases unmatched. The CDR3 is CASSGTSGRLNTGELFF. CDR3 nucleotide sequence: TGTGCCAGCAGTGGGACTAGCGGGAGGTTGAACACCGGGGAGCTGTTTTTT.

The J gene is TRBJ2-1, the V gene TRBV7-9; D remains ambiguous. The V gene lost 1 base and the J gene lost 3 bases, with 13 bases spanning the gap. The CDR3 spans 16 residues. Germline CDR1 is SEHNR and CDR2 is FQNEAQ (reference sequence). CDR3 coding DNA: TGTGCCAGCAGCTTAGGTGGCTCTCACTACTACAATGAGCAGTTCTTC. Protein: CASSLGGSHYYNEQFF.

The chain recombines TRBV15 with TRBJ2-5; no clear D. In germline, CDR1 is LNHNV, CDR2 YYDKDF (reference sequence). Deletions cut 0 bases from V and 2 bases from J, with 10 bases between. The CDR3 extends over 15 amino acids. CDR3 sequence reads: CATSRDPPYQETQYF. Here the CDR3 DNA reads TGTGCCACCAGCAGAGATCCTCCCTATCAAGAGACCCAGTACTTC.

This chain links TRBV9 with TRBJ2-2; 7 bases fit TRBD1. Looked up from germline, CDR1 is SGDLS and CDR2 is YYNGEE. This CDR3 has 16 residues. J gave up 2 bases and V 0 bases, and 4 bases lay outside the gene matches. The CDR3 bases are TGTGCCAGCAGCGTAGGGGGACAGAGAAACACCGGGGAGCTGTTTTTT. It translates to CASSVGGQRNTGELFF.

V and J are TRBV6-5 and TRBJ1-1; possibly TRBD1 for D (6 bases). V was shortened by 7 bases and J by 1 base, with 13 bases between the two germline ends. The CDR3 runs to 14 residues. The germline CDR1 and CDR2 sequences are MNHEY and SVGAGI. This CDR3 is CASTPRTANTEAFF. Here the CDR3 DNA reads TGTGCCAGCACCCCGCGGACAGCGAACACTGAAGCTTTCTTT.

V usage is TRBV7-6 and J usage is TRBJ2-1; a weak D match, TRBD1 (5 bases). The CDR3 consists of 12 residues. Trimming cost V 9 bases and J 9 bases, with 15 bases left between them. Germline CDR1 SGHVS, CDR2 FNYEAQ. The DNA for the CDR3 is TGTGCCAGTAAAGGGTTTAGGGGTGAGCAGTTCTTC. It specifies CASKGFRGEQFF. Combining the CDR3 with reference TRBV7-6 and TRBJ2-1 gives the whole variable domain GAGVSQSPRYKVTKRGQDVALRCDPISGHVSLYWYRQALGQGPEFLTYFNYEAQQDKSGLPNDRFSAERPEGSISTLTIQRTEQRDSAMYRCASKGFRGEQFFGPGTRLTVL.

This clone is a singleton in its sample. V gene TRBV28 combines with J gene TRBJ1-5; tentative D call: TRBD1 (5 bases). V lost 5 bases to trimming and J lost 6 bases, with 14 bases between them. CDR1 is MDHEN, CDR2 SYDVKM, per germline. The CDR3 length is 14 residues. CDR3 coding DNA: TGTGCCAGCAGTACTCGCCAGGGTGGTCAGCCCCAGCATTTT. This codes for CASSTRQGGQPQHF.

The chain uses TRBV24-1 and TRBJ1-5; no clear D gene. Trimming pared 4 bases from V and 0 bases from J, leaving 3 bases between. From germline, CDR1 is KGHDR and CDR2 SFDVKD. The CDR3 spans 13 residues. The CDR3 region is CATSDHSNQPQHF. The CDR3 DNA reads TGTGCCACCAGTGACCATAGCAATCAGCCCCAGCATTTT.